A selection of T cell receptor beta chains follows, all from one sample in a study of long-term antiretroviral therapy in people with HIV. Here immunoSEQ multiplex PCR was the method, and the copy in TCRdb shows in-frame clones only, minus some. The sample includes under 25,000 clones, over 90% seen only once; the top ten take approximately 8.5%. The material sequenced was unsorted PBMCs, taken 7.6 years after starting antiretroviral therapy. The receptor set was obtained from a woman aged 40-49 years with HIV. Both conserved end residues are part of each CDR3. A D gene is named only where the DNA matches it firmly. Only some rows state a clone size, as once, few, many or a class for expanded clones.

>TRBJ1-3|.|.|TRBV4-1
CASSQGGGVKGNTIYF
TGCGCCAGCAGCCAAGGGGGAGGGGTGAAAGGAAACACCATATATTTT
>TRBJ1-1|.|.|TRBV10-1
CASSESHFLSVLPIRDPNTEAFF
TGCGCCAGCAGTGAGTCGCACTTCCTATCGGTCCTTCCTATTCGCGATCCTAACACTGAAGCTTTCTTT
>TRBJ2-7|.|TRBD2|TRBV2
CASSEGGVRGGPGSYEQYF
TGTGCCAGCAGTGAAGGGGGCGTGCGGGGGGGCCCTGGATCCTACGAGCAGTACTTC
>TRBJ1-5|.|.|TRBV18
CASSLQGNQYNQPQHF
TGTGCCAGCTCGCTACAGGGTAATCAATACAATCAGCCCCAGCATTTT
>TRBJ1-5|.|TRBD1|TRBV7-2
CASSRDRGNQPQHF
TGTGCCAGCAGCCGGGACAGGGGCAATCAGCCCCAGCATTTT
>TRBJ2-3|.|.|TRBV5-4
CASSLGRGADTQYF
TGTGCCAGCAGCTTGGGGCGGGGCGCAGATACGCAGTATTTT
>TRBJ2-5|once|.|TRBV6-1
CASSVNLLGETQYF
TGTGCCAGCAGTGTGAATCTTTTGGGGGAGACCCAGTACTTC
>TRBJ1-4|.|.|TRBV11-2
CASSPGLVVLGGEKLFF
TGTGCCAGCAGCCCTGGTTTGGTAGTTCTGGGAGGCGAAAAACTGTTTTTT
>TRBJ1-1|.|.|TRBV5-4
CASSPRNTEAFF
TGTGCCAGCAGCCCGAGAAACACTGAAGCTTTCTTT
>TRBJ1-2|.|TRBD1|TRBV5-1
CASSSDRGEGNGYTF
TGCGCCAGCAGCTCAGACAGGGGAGAAGGAAATGGCTACACCTTC
>TRBJ2-1|.|TRBD2|TRBV29-1
CSVIGTSEAYNEQFF
TGCAGCGTCATCGGGACTAGCGAAGCCTACAATGAGCAGTTCTTC
>TRBJ2-1|.|TRBD1|TRBV19
CASSRQGANEQFF
TGTGCCAGTAGTAGACAGGGGGCGAATGAGCAGTTCTTC
>TRBJ1-2|hyperexpanded|.|TRBV6-5
CASATGWSGYTF
TGTGCCAGCGCCACGGGTTGGTCTGGCTACACCTTC
>TRBJ2-2|.|.|TRBV18
CASSPMDDSTGELFF
TGTGCCAGCTCACCAATGGATGACAGCACCGGGGAGCTGTTTTTT
>TRBJ1-3|.|.|TRBV7-6
CASSISGGSIGNTIYF
TGTGCCAGCAGTATATCCGGGGGAAGTATCGGAAACACCATATATTTT
>TRBJ1-2|.|.|TRBV2
CASSEARSGGVEGYTF
TGTGCCAGCAGTGAAGCCCGCAGCGGGGGGGTTGAGGGCTACACCTTC
>TRBJ1-1|.|.|TRBV19
CASSIVQGGSEAFF
TGTGCCAGTAGTATAGTTCAGGGCGGGTCTGAAGCTTTCTTT
>TRBJ2-2|.|.|TRBV7-2
CASSQQIGSGELFF
TGTGCCAGCAGCCAACAGATAGGGTCCGGGGAGCTGTTTTTT
>TRBJ1-1|.|.|TRBV19
CASSGWGRRYTEAFF
TGTGCCAGTAGTGGATGGGGGCGCAGGTACACTGAAGCTTTCTTT
>TRBJ2-7|once|TRBD1|TRBV6-5
CASSYWSGQGGYEQYF
TGTGCCAGCAGTTACTGGTCCGGACAGGGAGGCTACGAGCAGTACTTC
>TRBJ1-2|.|.|TRBV19
CASNNRDKTNYGYTF
TGTGCCAGTAACAACCGGGACAAGACTAACTATGGCTACACCTTC
>TRBJ2-1|.|TRBD2|TRBV27
CASSYGTSGGLPYNEQFF
TGTGCCAGCAGTTACGGGACTAGCGGGGGTCTACCCTACAATGAGCAGTTCTTC
>TRBJ2-2|once|.|TRBV10-3
CATRGGRNTGELFF
TGTGCCACCCGCGGGGGCCGGAACACCGGGGAGCTGTTTTTT
>TRBJ1-2|.|.|TRBV27
CASSLDPRGDYGYTF
TGTGCCAGCAGTTTAGACCCCCGGGGTGATTATGGCTACACCTTC
>TRBJ1-2|.|.|TRBV19
CASSIASRGYGYTF
TGTGCCAGTAGTATAGCGTCCAGGGGCTATGGCTACACCTTC
>TRBJ1-2|.|.|TRBV6-5
CASRRGGYGYTF
TGTGCCAGCAGAAGGGGGGGATATGGCTACACCTTC
>TRBJ2-3|.|.|TRBV5-6
CASSLVTVNPDTQYF
TGTGCCAGCAGCTTGGTTACAGTGAACCCAGATACGCAGTATTTT
>TRBJ2-1|.|.|TRBV2
CASSENPPTVYNEQFF
TGTGCCAGCAGTGAGAATCCTCCTACTGTGTACAATGAGCAGTTCTTC
>TRBJ1-1|.|.|TRBV7-6
CASSETSEAFF
TGTGCCAGCAGCGAGACTTCTGAAGCTTTCTTT
>TRBJ2-1|.|.|TRBV10-3
CAISVDRWNEQFF
TGTGCCATCAGTGTCGACAGGTGGAATGAGCAGTTCTTC
>TRBJ1-2|.|.|TRBV29-1
CSAFSGSTDYGYTF
TGCAGCGCTTTTTCAGGGAGCACTGACTATGGCTACACCTTC
>TRBJ2-1|.|TRBD2|TRBV7-9
CASSIGTSGHNEQFF
TGTGCCAGCAGCATAGGGACTAGCGGGCACAATGAGCAGTTCTTC
>TRBJ2-1|.|.|TRBV11-2
CASSLGSNEQFF
TGTGCCAGCAGCTTAGGGTCCAATGAGCAGTTCTTC
>TRBJ1-2|.|TRBD1|TRBV5-5
CASSLEGGTGHGYTF
TGTGCCAGCAGCTTGGAAGGTGGGACAGGGCATGGCTACACCTTC
>TRBJ1-2|.|.|TRBV19
CASSIGRGYYGYTF
TGTGCCAGTAGTATTGGGCGAGGGTACTATGGCTACACCTTC
>TRBJ2-7|.|.|TRBV5-1
CASSLGGPTSYEQYF
TGCGCCAGCAGCTTGGGGGGCCCCACCTCCTACGAGCAGTACTTC
>TRBJ1-1|.|.|TRBV10-3
CAISRSGVATEAFF
TGTGCCATCAGTCGGTCAGGGGTGGCCACTGAAGCTTTCTTT
>TRBJ2-2|.|.|TRBV2
CASSEPSYTGELFF
TGTGCCAGCAGTGAGCCGAGTTACACCGGGGAGCTGTTTTTT
>TRBJ1-1|.|TRBD1|TRBV6-1
CASSEWTGSVGTEAFF
TGTGCCAGCAGTGAATGGACAGGTAGTGTTGGCACTGAAGCTTTCTTT
>TRBJ2-3|.|.|TRBV4-1
CASSQVESSTDTQYF
TGCGCCAGCAGCCAAGTGGAAAGTAGCACAGATACGCAGTATTTT
>TRBJ2-2|.|TRBD2|TRBV10-3
CAISEAGGRNTGELFF
TGTGCCATCAGTGAGGCGGGGGGGCGGAACACCGGGGAGCTGTTTTTT
>TRBJ2-3|few|TRBD2|TRBV2
CASSEAVGGDTQYF
TGTGCCAGCAGTGAAGCAGTGGGAGGGGATACGCAGTATTTT
>TRBJ1-6|.|.|TRBV11-2
CASSLDPASNSPLHF
TGTGCCAGCAGCTTAGATCCCGCCTCAAATTCACCCCTCCACTTT
>TRBJ2-3|.|.|TRBV7-9
CASSPGGAEGTDTQYF
TGTGCCAGCAGCCCCGGCGGGGCAGAGGGAACAGATACGCAGTATTTT
>TRBJ2-5|.|TRBD2|TRBV5-1
CASSPVVAGGKETQYF
TGCGCCAGCAGCCCGGTGGTAGCGGGGGGCAAAGAGACCCAGTACTTC
>TRBJ1-6|.|.|TRBV19
CASSRHLPGSPLHF
TGTGCCAGTAGTAGACACCTCCCGGGTTCACCCCTCCACTTT